This T cell receptor (beta chain) was retrieved from a study of shared clonotypes between healthy human individuals. Donors had no recently reported acute infections or vaccinations and were HIV-negative. The assay was immunoSEQ multiplex PCR, and TCRdb's table has in-frame clones only and misses some. This table has approximately 2,000,000 clones, 85% to 95% appearing once. This sequence originates from a man younger than 35 in good health. Some clones in this sample may be carry-over from other donors' samples. The sequenced sample consisted of naive CD4+ T cells from PBMCs. The subset was: CD45RA+ positively selected.

The CDR3 nucleotides are TGTGCCAGCAGTTCACCTACAGACAGGGCGGGGAACAATGAGCAGTTCTTC. Translating gives CASSSPTDRAGNNEQFF. V gene TRBV28 combines with J gene TRBJ2-1, with D tentatively TRBD1 (7 bases). The CDR3 is 17 residues long. V lost 4 bases to trimming and J lost 5 bases, with 21 bases between them. CDR1 and CDR2 from the germline V gene are MDHEN and SYDVKM.